The TCR beta chain under discussion was sequenced for a study of blood T cell repertoires in COVID-19. Study summary: There were acute and convalescent COVID-19 samples, and they came from the United States, Italy and Spain.

How the authors handled the data: Amplification from reference gene primers served as the basis for estimated nucleated cell counts. Produced via immunoSEQ multiplex PCR; TCRdb's table is partial and in-frame only. V, J and clone size were drawn from that table, and D and trimming were deduced from the DNA. This repertoire shows 300,000 to 450,000 clones, approximately 90% found once; its top ten account for more than 0.95%. V gave up 9 bases and J gave up 6 bases, with 11 bases separating them. The germline V gene has CDR1 LNHDA and CDR2 SQIVND (reference sequence). The CDR3 contains 11 residues. Membership in each cohort depended on participant-reported clinical history. The recovered donors of Cohort 3 showed two negative PCRs, clearance, or symptom resolution.

The sequencing input was PBMCs or T cells enriched from blood (not recorded which). The clonotype originates from a woman between 18 and 29 years old who had recovered from COVID-19. This chain uses TRBV19 with TRBJ1-2; D is unclear. As DNA, the CDR3 is TGTGCCAGCCGCGATCGAGATGGCTACACCTTC. Translated: CASRDRDGYTF.